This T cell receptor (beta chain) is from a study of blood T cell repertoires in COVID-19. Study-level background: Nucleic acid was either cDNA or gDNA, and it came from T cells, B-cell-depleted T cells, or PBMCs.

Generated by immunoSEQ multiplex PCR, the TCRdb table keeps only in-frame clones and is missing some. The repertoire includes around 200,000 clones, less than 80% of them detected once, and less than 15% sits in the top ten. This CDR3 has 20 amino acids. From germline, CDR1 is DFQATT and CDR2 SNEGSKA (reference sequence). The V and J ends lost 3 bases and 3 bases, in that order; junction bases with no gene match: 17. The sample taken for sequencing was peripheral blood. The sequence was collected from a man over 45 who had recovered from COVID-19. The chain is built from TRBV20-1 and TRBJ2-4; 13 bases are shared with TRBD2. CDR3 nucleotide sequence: TGCAGTGCTAGTGACTTGGGTGGACTAGCGGGAGCGGGGGTCAAAAACATTCAGTACTTC. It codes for CSASDLGGLAGAGVKNIQYF.